These T cell receptor beta chains were read from a single sample in a study of cytomegalovirus exposure and HLA in healthy donors. The protocol was immunoSEQ multiplex PCR, while the TCRdb copy is restricted to in-frame clones and leaves out a portion. The data contain 75,000 to 95,000 clones, roughly 63% of them singletons. Material for sequencing was PBMCs. The receptors were gathered from a man between 50 and 59 years old in good health and CMV-seronegative. The CDR3 runs from the conserved cysteine through the conserved F or W. A D gene is named only where the DNA matches it firmly. Clone size is shown for a subset of rows, as once, few, many or a class of expanded clone.

size	D	V	J	CDR3	DNA
NA	TRBD2	TRBV2	TRBJ2-3	CASSAERGNTDTQYF	TGTGCCAGCAGTGCGGAGCGGGGAAACACAGATACGCAGTATTTT
NA	TRBD1	TRBV2	TRBJ1-4	CASSEQGGTTNEKLFF	TGTGCCAGCAGTGAACAAGGGGGCACAACTAATGAAAAACTGTTTTTT
few	TRBD2	TRBV5-1	TRBJ2-2	CASSLGAGDTGELFF	TGCGCCAGCAGCTTGGGCGCGGGAGATACCGGGGAGCTGTTTTTT
NA	TRBD1	TRBV18	TRBJ1-2	CASSPLDPLDRVHGYTF	TGTGCCAGCTCACCCCTCGACCCCTTGGACAGGGTTCATGGCTACACCTTC
NA	NA	TRBV4-2	TRBJ2-7	CASSQVAGLGMDEQYF	TGTGCCAGCAGCCAAGTCGCCGGACTGGGCATGGACGAGCAGTACTTC
NA	NA	TRBV4-1	TRBJ2-5	CASSEEQETQYF	TGCGCCAGCAGCGAGGAGCAAGAGACCCAGTACTTC
NA	TRBD1	TRBV7-2	TRBJ2-5	CASSLQGNQETQYF	TGTGCCAGCAGTTTACAGGGGAACCAAGAGACCCAGTACTTC
NA	NA	TRBV7-3	TRBJ2-1	CASSLKAGAYNEQFF	TGTGCCAGCAGCTTAAAAGCGGGCGCCTACAATGAGCAGTTCTTC
NA	NA	TRBV29-1	TRBJ1-5	CSVRQGSDQPQHF	TGCAGCGTGCGGCAGGGGTCCGATCAGCCCCAGCATTTT
NA	TRBD1	TRBV6-1	TRBJ1-5	CASTGGGSPGPQHF	TGTGCCAGTACAGGGGGGGGCAGCCCAGGGCCCCAGCATTTT
once	NA	TRBV7-3	TRBJ2-5	CASSRTAQETQYF	TGTGCCAGCAGCCGGACAGCCCAAGAGACCCAGTACTTC
NA	NA	TRBV29-1	TRBJ2-2	CSVVFGGVVVEGGRVTGELFF	TGCAGCGTTGTCTTCGGGGGTGTGGTTGTGGAGGGAGGCCGGGTCACCGGGGAGCTGTTTTTT
few	TRBD1	TRBV6-6	TRBJ1-2	CASSSDRDYGYTF	TGTGCCAGCAGCTCGGACAGGGACTATGGCTACACCTTC
NA	NA	TRBV4-3	TRBJ1-2	CASSHRGDYGYTF	TGCGCCAGCAGCCACAGGGGTGACTATGGCTACACCTTC
NA	NA	TRBV6-1	TRBJ1-2	CASSEGGRGSGYTF	TGTGCCAGCAGTGAGGGAGGGAGAGGTAGTGGCTACACCTTC
NA	NA	TRBV2	TRBJ1-5	CASAGFGNQNQPQHF	TGTGCCAGCGCGGGGTTCGGGAACCAAAATCAGCCCCAGCATTTT
NA	NA	TRBV6-5	TRBJ2-5	CASSYHREIETQYF	TGTGCCAGCAGTTACCACAGGGAAATAGAGACCCAGTACTTC
NA	TRBD2	TRBV2	TRBJ2-1	CASLAGGENEQFF	TGTGCCAGCCTAGCGGGAGGAGAAAATGAGCAGTTCTTC
NA	NA	TRBV5-6	TRBJ2-7	CASSLGLSGVEQYF	TGTGCCAGCAGCTTGGGGCTCTCAGGGGTCGAGCAGTACTTC
few	TRBD1	TRBV2	TRBJ2-7	CASKYPGTGPSSYEQYF	TGTGCCAGCAAATACCCCGGGACAGGTCCAAGCTCCTACGAGCAGTACTTC
once	NA	TRBV12-5	TRBJ1-1	CASGLVLEAFF	TGTGCTAGTGGTTTGGTACTAGAAGCTTTCTTT
NA	NA	TRBV4-3	TRBJ1-1	CASSQDRDTDEAFF	TGCGCCAGCAGCCAAGATCGCGACACAGATGAAGCTTTCTTT
few	TRBD1	TRBV19	TRBJ1-1	CASSTTGVTEAFF	TGTGCCAGTAGTACCACAGGGGTCACTGAAGCTTTCTTT
NA	NA	TRBV7-9	TRBJ2-7	CASSRGTYEQYF	TGTGCCAGCAGCCGGGGGACCTACGAGCAGTACTTC
few	NA	TRBV6-5	TRBJ2-7	CASSSRDSPGFYEQYF	TGTGCCAGCAGTTCGCGTGACAGCCCTGGCTTCTACGAGCAGTACTTC
NA	NA	TRBV7-6	TRBJ1-1	CASSLSPGMNTEAFF	TGTGCCAGCAGCTTAAGTCCGGGTATGAACACTGAAGCTTTCTTT
once	NA	TRBV4-2	TRBJ2-2	CASSQEGEPGELFF	TGTGCCAGCAGCCAAGAGGGAGAGCCCGGGGAGCTGTTTTTT
NA	NA	TRBV5-1	TRBJ2-5	CASTKDNEGRAGFPYF	TGCGCCAGCACCAAAGACAATGAGGGGCGCGCGGGGTTTCCGTACTTC
NA	NA	TRBV5-4	TRBJ2-1	CVSSQGKNSYNEQFF	TGTGTCAGCAGCCAGGGGAAAAACTCCTACAATGAGCAGTTCTTC
NA	TRBD1	TRBV7-2	TRBJ2-5	CASSLQGQGSETQYF	TGTGCCAGCAGCTTACAGGGACAGGGTTCTGAGACCCAGTACTTC
NA	NA	TRBV6-5	TRBJ2-3	CASSYQRRDTQYF	TGTGCCAGCAGTTACCAGAGGCGGGATACGCAGTATTTT
few	NA	TRBV30	TRBJ1-5	CAWGRGVNQPQHF	TGTGCCTGGGGACGGGGGGTGAATCAGCCCCAGCATTTT
medium-sized	NA	TRBV4-2	TRBJ2-1	CASSQDTGGTYNEQFF	TGTGCCAGCAGCCAAGACACGGGGGGCACCTACAATGAGCAGTTCTTC
few	NA	TRBV11-3	TRBJ1-1	CASSLTAMNTEAFF	TGTGCCAGCAGCTTAACAGCTATGAACACTGAAGCTTTCTTT
NA	NA	TRBV7-9	TRBJ2-3	CASSPTVRTISDTQYF	TGTGCCAGCAGCCCGACTGTAAGGACAATCTCAGATACGCAGTATTTT
NA	NA	TRBV5-1	TRBJ2-1	CASSAMGLPAFEQFF	TGCGCCAGCAGCGCCATGGGACTCCCCGCCTTTGAGCAGTTCTTC
NA	TRBD1	TRBV27	TRBJ1-2	CASSFGTGGFRGYTF	TGTGCCAGCAGTTTCGGGACAGGGGGCTTCAGGGGCTACACCTTC
NA	TRBD1	TRBV7-2	TRBJ1-5	CASSLGSIGTANQPQHF	TGTGCCAGCAGCTTAGGATCGATTGGGACAGCAAATCAGCCCCAGCATTTT
few	NA	TRBV18	TRBJ2-3	CASSGSITDTQYF	TGTGCCAGCTCAGGGAGCATCACAGATACGCAGTATTTT
NA	NA	TRBV7-2	TRBJ1-2	CASSLAFVGAGYTF	TGTGCCAGCAGCTTAGCGTTCGTGGGCGCTGGCTACACCTTC
NA	TRBD2	TRBV5-6	TRBJ2-3	CASSQLPRPAGGADTQYF	TGTGCCAGCAGCCAGCTGCCCCGGCCCGCGGGAGGGGCAGATACGCAGTATTTT
NA	TRBD1	TRBV28	TRBJ2-4	CASSSTGTGGLDIQYF	TGTGCCAGCAGTTCGACCGGGACAGGGGGCTTGGACATTCAGTACTTC
NA	NA	TRBV5-4	TRBJ1-1	CASSEGGGTLNTEAFF	TGTGCCAGCAGCGAAGGGGGGGGGACCCTTAACACTGAAGCTTTCTTT
NA	NA	TRBV9	TRBJ2-2	CASSVDPVNTGELFF	TGTGCCAGCAGCGTAGATCCAGTGAACACCGGGGAGCTGTTTTTT
NA	NA	TRBV9	TRBJ1-3	CASSVVGHVGNTIYF	TGTGCCAGCAGCGTAGTGGGACACGTTGGAAACACCATATATTTT
NA	NA	TRBV7-9	TRBJ2-7	CASSTRVLKQYF	TGTGCCAGCAGCACCAGGGTTCTAAAGCAGTACTTC
NA	NA	TRBV6-5	TRBJ2-5	CASSYFPGAETQYF	TGTGCCAGCAGTTACTTTCCGGGAGCCGAGACCCAGTACTTC